Listed below are T cell receptor beta chains from one sample, sequenced in a study of cytomegalovirus exposure and HLA in healthy donors. Generated by immunoSEQ multiplex PCR, the TCRdb table keeps only in-frame clones and is missing some. Counted here are 250,000 or so clones, roughly 87% occurring once; the ten biggest clones make up approximately 12%. The sample consisted of PBMCs. The receptors here all came from a man aged 18 to 30 in good health and CMV-seropositive. Both conserved end residues are part of each CDR3.

>TRBJ2-7|TRBV30
CAWSVLRHGRFSYEQYF
>TRBJ2-6|TRBV4-1
CASSQVTGPRVGANVLTF
>TRBJ2-6|TRBV4-3
CASSQGSGSGANVLTF
>TRBJ1-5|TRBV2
CASRQGLPQHF
>TRBJ2-1|TRBV5-6
CASSLGYSSYNEQFF
>TRBJ2-3|TRBV4-1
CASNIGLDRTDTQYF
>TRBJ2-7|TRBV19
CASSRTSGPYEQYF
>TRBJ2-7|TRBV6-6
CASSTRDHYEQYF
>TRBJ1-1|TRBV30
CAWRGTGGRGEAFF
>TRBJ2-5|TRBV5-1
CASSLVQGEETQYF
>TRBJ1-5|TRBV28
CASRSGMNQPQHF
>TRBJ2-7|TRBV9
CASSDGGRPSYF
>TRBJ1-1|TRBV2
CASTRQANTEAFF
>TRBJ2-5|TRBV15
CATSSSGRVWETQYF
>TRBJ1-1|TRBV30
CAWSVEGGTEAFF
>TRBJ2-5|TRBV29-1
CSVEGWGVETQYF
>TRBJ1-2|TRBV9
CASSTRRGGRYGYTF
>TRBJ2-1|TRBV5-1
CASSLQATSYNEQFF
>TRBJ2-1|TRBV29-1
CSVDPTSRRGNEQFF
>TRBJ1-2|TRBV2
CASSGAGANYGYTF
>TRBJ2-6|TRBV2
CASSLTGPGANVLTF
>TRBJ1-1|TRBV5-1
CASSFGRGTEAFF
>TRBJ2-2|TRBV6-5
CASSPPTTGELFF
>TRBJ2-5|TRBV4-2
CASSQRSSGRAGETQYF